This TCR beta chain was documented in a study of neurological immune-mediated disorders. Study findings and constraints: Private repertoires in all groups were suggested by the absence of shared CDR3 amino acid sequences among expanded clones across subjects.

Unsorted libraries came from 2 million PBMCs stored at -80 °C. 5'RACE generated cDNA with 10-nucleotide random UMIs. The yield of each sequencing run was over 190 million TCR-beta sequences from 15-18 subjects. MiXCR was run by TCRdb on the 5' RACE reads, yielding one entry per CDR3 protein. The sample holds 25,000 to 30,000 distinct CDR3 sequences; approximately 6.6% are singletons and the top ten take roughly 8.5%. This clonotype was counted at least ten times. Its target is unknown. CDR1 is MDHEN, CDR2 SYDVKM, per germline. Trimming took 6 bases from V and 3 from J; bases not matched to a gene: 12. The CDR3 length is 16 residues.

The specimen sequenced was PBMCs. This TCR was sampled from a woman in her fifties or sixties in good health. This chain links TRBV28 with TRBJ1-2, with TRBD1 identical over 8 bases. In nucleotides, the CDR3 is TGTGCCAGCAGACTCAGCGACAGGGGAGCTTACTATGGCTACACCTTC. It yields the protein CASRLSDRGAYYGYTF.